This T cell receptor (beta chain) was captured in a study of cytomegalovirus exposure and HLA in healthy donors. Findings and limits, study-wide: Donors belonging to an Asian-associated ancestry cluster reportedly showed fewer N-insertions in productive TCRs than the 666-donor mean, according to what a later analysis found.

60 Vbeta and 13 Jbeta primers were used in PCR. The method was immunoSEQ multiplex PCR; TCRdb's version includes in-frame clones alone and lacks a portion of them. This table has about 98,000 clones, around 80% appearing once. Germline CDR1 is SGHRS and CDR2 is YFSETQ. CDR3 length: 19 amino acids. V shed 4 bases, J shed 1 base, and the junction held 18 bases outside the gene matches. Notes on this clone: Its antigen remains unknown.

This TCR derives from a man aged 35-49 years in good health and CMV-seronegative. The V call is TRBV5-1, the J call TRBJ2-5; TRBD1 matches at 8 bases. Sequences were obtained from PBMCs. The CDR3, as DNA: TGCGCCAGCAGCACCCCTTTACGGACAGGGCCGGCTCTCCAAGAGACCCAGTACTTC. Translation: CASSTPLRTGPALQETQYF.